This T cell receptor beta chain was sequenced during a study of Graves' ophthalmopathy and Graves' hyperthyroidism. About the research overall: Ahead of any treatment, peripheral blood was obtained at the initial diagnosis.

V lost 5 bases, J lost 6 bases, and 20 bases lay in between. CDR3 length equals 16 residues. CDR1 and CDR2 (germline): SNHLY, FYNNEI. Notes on the study in general: The study's model predicted ophthalmopathy progression at 70.59% sensitivity and about 72% specificity.

With regard to this clonotype: Its matching antigen is unknown.

Researchers took RNA transcripts and amplified TCR beta CDR3 regions from them. Amplification began with first-round RT-PCR using HTBI primers, then second-round multiplex PCR was performed. TCRdb independently ran MiXCR on the multiplex PCR reads; one entry per CDR3 protein. The sample shows almost 750,000 distinct CDR3 sequences, 40% of them seen only once. Out of more than 8.5 ml of fresh peripheral blood, PBMCs were obtained. Sequenced material: peripheral blood. This clonotype was sampled from an adult man with Graves' ophthalmopathy. V and J are TRBV2 and TRBJ1-5; D gene ambiguous. For the CDR3, the DNA is TGTGCCAGCAGTAAGATGGGCAGTGCGGGGAGTCAGCCCCAGCATTTT. Translating it yields CASSKMGSAGSQPQHF. The whole variable domain, remainder taken from reference TRBV2 and TRBJ1-5, is EPEVTQTPSHQVTQMGQEVILRCVPISNHLYFYWYRQILGQKVEFLVSFYNNEISEKSEIFDDQFSVERPDGSNFTLKIRSTKLEDSAMYFCASSKMGSAGSQPQHFGDGTRLSIL.